This TCR beta chain was recovered during a study of OX40 agonist ivuxolimab in advanced cancers. The overall study: Ivuxolimab, which patients received intravenously every 2 weeks, was dosed at 0.01 to 10 mg/kg. Patients with hepatocellular carcinoma, melanoma, renal cell or head and neck cancer made up the dose-escalation patients. With a range of 23 to 79, age averaged approximately 64 years, and around 83% were male.

Of note for this clone: The antigen remains unidentified.

Study-level results: On average, CD8+ T cells had more expanded clones than CD4+.

Germline-derived CDR1 and CDR2 are LGHNA and YSLEER. Between the trimmed V and J ends, which lost 2 bases and 0 bases, there was a span of 10 bases. The CDR3 length is 16 residues. The protocol was immunoSEQ multiplex PCR, while the TCRdb copy is restricted to in-frame clones and leaves out a portion. The sample has approximately 50,000 clones; almost 90% are singletons. This specimen was CD4+ or CD8+ T cells sorted from blood, taken in a trial of the OX40 agonist ivuxolimab. The TCR comes from an adult with an advanced solid tumor such as melanoma, head and neck, liver or kidney cancer. The chain has TRBV4-3 and TRBJ2-2; possible D gene TRBD2, 5 bases. CDR3 sequence: CASSQLAPPNTGELFF. The CDR3 DNA follows: TGCGCCAGCAGCCAATTAGCGCCGCCGAACACCGGGGAGCTGTTTTTT.